This entry features one T cell receptor beta chain sequence. Its antigen is not known. This entry belongs to a study of cytomegalovirus exposure and HLA in healthy donors. Notes on the study in general: A later analysis reportedly found fewer N-insertions in an Asian-associated ancestry cluster than the roughly 700-donor mean. Most of the TCR beta V segments (in an earlier analysis) were productive either about 87% or about 30% of the time. Later analysis associated a missense DCLRE1C variant with TCR beta V- and J-gene trimming. Across HLA loci, a later analysis found differing TCR association rates, with DRB1 most and HLA-C fewest.

CDR1 SGHDT and CDR2 YYEEEE come from the germline V gene. The trim removed 1 base at V and 7 bases at J, leaving 14 bases unmatched. The CDR3 is 17 residues long. The PCR contained 60 Vbeta and 13 Jbeta primers. Measured with immunoSEQ multiplex PCR; TCRdb has only the in-frame clones, and not every one. This sample has 150,000 to 200,000 clones; approximately 84% occur once, and the top ten carry more than 0.85%. This chain joins TRBV5-6 and TRBJ2-1; TRBD2 agrees at 7 bases. The source material was PBMCs. The receptor was isolated from a man aged 25 to 40 in good health and CMV-seronegative. The chain's CDR3 is CASSLYPSGPLPNEQFF. CDR3 nucleotides: TGTGCCAGCAGCTTGTACCCTAGCGGACCACTACCTAATGAGCAGTTCTTC.